This T cell receptor (beta chain) stems from a study of technical replicates of blood from several donors. Here immunoSEQ multiplex PCR was the method, and the copy in TCRdb shows in-frame clones only, minus some. The data hold 65,000 to 85,000 clones, with about 93% observed a single time. From germline, CDR1 is SGHTA and CDR2 FQGNSA. The CDR3 covers 17 residues. V lost 7 bases to trimming and J lost 2 bases, with 22 bases between them. The sequencing sample was made of T cells isolated from PBMCs. The source is a human donor in good health. This chain uses TRBV7-2 with TRBJ2-3; a possible D gene is TRBD2 (7 bases). The DNA of the CDR3 is TGTGCCAGCACCGTTAATTCCTGGGGGGGCTTCACAGATACGCAGTATTTT. It codes for CASTVNSWGGFTDTQYF.